This T cell receptor (beta chain) originates from a study of radiotherapy plus CTLA-4 blockade in lung cancer. Study-level background: Objective responses emerged in around a sixth of patients, and roughly 30% attained disease control.

Clones were read by immunoSEQ multiplex PCR, and TCRdb kept only the in-frame ones, dropping some. The profile shows approximately 80,000 clones, less than 85% of them singletons. In regard to this clone: Its antigen remains unknown.

Points from the study as a whole: After treatment with radiotherapy plus ipilimumab, TCR clones that came from the tumor expanded in blood. Alongside interferon-beta, early blood T cell clone dynamics were reportedly the best predictor of response.

The J segment lost 1 base and the V segment lost 5 bases, leaving 5 bases of the junction unmatched. The CDR3 runs 15 residues. Germline V gene sequence: CDR1 SGHTA, CDR2 FQGNSA. J is TRBJ2-7 and V is TRBV7-2, with 10 bases identical to TRBD2. This receptor was obtained from a human donor with non-small cell lung cancer whose response to radiotherapy plus ipilimumab could not be evaluated. This sample comprised peripheral blood, obtained from a patient treated with radiotherapy plus ipilimumab. CDR3 protein: CASSPQAGGSYEQYF. CDR3 nucleotide sequence: TGTGCCAGCAGCCCCCAAGCGGGAGGGTCCTACGAGCAGTACTTC.